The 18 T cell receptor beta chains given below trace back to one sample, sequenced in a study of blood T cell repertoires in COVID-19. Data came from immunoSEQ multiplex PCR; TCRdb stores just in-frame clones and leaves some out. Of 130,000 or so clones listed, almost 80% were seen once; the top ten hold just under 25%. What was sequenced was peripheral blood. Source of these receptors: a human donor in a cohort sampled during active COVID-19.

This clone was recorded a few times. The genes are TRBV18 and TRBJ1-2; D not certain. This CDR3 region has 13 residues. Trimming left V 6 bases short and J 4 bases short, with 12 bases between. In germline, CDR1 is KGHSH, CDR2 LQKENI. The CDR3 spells CASSDSAGYGYTF. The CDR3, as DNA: TGTGCCAGCTCGGACTCAGCGGGCTATGGCTACACCTTC.

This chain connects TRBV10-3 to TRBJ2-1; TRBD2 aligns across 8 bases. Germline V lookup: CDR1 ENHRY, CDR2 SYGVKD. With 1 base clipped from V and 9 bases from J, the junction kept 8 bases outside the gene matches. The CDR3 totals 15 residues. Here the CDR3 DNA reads TGTGCCATCAGTGAGTTCGCGGGAGGAGCGGGTGAGCAGTTCTTC. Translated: CAISEFAGGAGEQFF.

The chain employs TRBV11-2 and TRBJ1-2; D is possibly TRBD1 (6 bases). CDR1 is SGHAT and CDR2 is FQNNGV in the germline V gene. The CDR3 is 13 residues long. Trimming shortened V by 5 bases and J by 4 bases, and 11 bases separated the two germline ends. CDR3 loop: CASSPGQSYGYTF. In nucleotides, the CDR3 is TGTGCCAGCAGCCCCGGACAGAGCTATGGCTACACCTTC.

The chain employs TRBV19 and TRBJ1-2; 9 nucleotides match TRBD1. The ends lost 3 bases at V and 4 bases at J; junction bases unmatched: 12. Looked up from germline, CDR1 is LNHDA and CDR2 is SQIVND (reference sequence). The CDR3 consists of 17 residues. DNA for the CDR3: TGTGCCAGTAGTATTGGGGACTCGGGACAGGGCCCCTATGGCTACACCTTC. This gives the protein CASSIGDSGQGPYGYTF. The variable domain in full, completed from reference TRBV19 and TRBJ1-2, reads DGGITQSPKYLFRKEGQNVTLSCEQNLNHDAMYWYRQDPGQGLRLIYYSQIVNDFQKGDIAEGYSVSREKKESFPLTVTSAQKNPTAFYLCASSIGDSGQGPYGYTFGSGTRLTVV.

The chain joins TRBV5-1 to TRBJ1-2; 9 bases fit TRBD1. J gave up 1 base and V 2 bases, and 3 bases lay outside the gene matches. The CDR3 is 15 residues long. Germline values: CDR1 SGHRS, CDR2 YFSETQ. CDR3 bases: TGCGCCAGCAGCTTTGGGACAGGGTATAACTATGGCTACACCTTC. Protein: CASSFGTGYNYGYTF.

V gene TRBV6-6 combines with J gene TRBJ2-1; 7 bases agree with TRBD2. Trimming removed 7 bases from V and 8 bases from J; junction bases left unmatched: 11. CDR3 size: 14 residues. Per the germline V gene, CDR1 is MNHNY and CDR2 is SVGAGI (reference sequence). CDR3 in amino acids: CASNPGRAVDEQFF. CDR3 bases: TGTGCCAGCAATCCTGGGAGGGCTGTGGATGAGCAGTTCTTC.

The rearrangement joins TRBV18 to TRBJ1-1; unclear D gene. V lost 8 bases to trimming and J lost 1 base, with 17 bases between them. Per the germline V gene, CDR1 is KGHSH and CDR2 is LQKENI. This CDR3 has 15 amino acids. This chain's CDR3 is CASPRDGSGNTEAFF. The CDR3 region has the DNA TGTGCCAGCCCACGTGATGGCAGTGGGAACACTGAAGCTTTCTTT.

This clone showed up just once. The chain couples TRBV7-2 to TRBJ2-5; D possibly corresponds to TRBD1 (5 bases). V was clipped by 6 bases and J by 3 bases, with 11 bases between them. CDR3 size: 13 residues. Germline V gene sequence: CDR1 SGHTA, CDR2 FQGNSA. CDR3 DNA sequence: TGTGCCAGCAGGCCAGGGTGGGAAGAGACCCAGTACTTC. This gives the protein CASRPGWEETQYF.

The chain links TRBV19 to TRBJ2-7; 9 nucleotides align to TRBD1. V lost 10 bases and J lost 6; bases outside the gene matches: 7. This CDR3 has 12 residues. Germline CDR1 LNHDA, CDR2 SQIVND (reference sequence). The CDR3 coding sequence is TGTGCCACCTGGGACAGGGACACCGAGCAGTACTTC. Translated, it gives CATWDRDTEQYF.

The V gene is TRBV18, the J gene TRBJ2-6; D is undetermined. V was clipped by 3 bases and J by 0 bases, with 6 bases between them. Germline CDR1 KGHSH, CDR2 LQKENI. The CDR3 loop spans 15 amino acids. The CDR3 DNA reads TGTGCCAGCTCACCGGGCTTCTCTGGGGCCAACGTCCTGACTTTC. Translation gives CASSPGFSGANVLTF. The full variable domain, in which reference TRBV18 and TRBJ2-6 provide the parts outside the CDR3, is NAGVMQNPRHLVRRRGQEARLRCSPMKGHSHVYWYRQLPEEGLKFMVYLQKENIIDESGMPKERFSAEFPKEGPSILRIQQVVRGDSAAYFCASSPGFSGANVLTFGAGSRLTVL.

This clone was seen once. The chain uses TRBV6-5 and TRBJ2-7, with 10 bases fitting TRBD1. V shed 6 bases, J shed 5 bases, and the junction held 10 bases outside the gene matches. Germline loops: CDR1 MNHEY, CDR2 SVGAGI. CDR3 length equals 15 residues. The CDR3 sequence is CASSGARDRGDEQYF. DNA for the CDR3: TGTGCCAGCAGCGGGGCCCGGGACAGGGGCGACGAGCAGTACTTC.

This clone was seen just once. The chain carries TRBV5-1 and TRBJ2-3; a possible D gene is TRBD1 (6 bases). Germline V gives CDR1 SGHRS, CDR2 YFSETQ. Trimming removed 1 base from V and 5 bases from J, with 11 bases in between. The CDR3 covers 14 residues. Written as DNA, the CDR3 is TGCGCCAGCAGCTTGACAGGGATCGGAGATACGCAGTATTTT. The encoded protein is CASSLTGIGDTQYF.

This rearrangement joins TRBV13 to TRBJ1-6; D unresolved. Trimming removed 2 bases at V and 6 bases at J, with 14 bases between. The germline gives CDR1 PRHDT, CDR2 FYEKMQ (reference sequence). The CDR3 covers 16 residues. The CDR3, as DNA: TGTGCCAGCAGCTTATCTCCCCCAGGAGGTAATTCACCCCTCCACTTT. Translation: CASSLSPPGGNSPLHF.

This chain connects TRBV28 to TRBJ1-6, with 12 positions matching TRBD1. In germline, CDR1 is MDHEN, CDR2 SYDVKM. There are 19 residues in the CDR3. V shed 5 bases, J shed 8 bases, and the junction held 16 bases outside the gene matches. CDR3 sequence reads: CASSNTGTGGAGIYSPLHF. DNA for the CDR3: TGTGCCAGCAGTAATACCGGGACAGGGGGCGCGGGTATTTATTCACCCCTCCACTTT.

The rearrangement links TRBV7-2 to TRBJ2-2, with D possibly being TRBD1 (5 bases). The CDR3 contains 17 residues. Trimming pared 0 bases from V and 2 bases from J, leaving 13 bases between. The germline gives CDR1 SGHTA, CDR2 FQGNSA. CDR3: CASSLAWGRANTGELFF. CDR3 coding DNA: TGTGCCAGCAGCTTAGCGTGGGGCAGGGCCAACACCGGGGAGCTGTTTTTT.

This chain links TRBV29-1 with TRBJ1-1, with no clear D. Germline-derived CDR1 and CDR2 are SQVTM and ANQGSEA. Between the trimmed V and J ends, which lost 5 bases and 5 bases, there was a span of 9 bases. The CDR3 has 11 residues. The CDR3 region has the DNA TGCAGCGTTTCTAGACTAACTGAAGCTTTCTTT. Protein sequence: CSVSRLTEAFF.

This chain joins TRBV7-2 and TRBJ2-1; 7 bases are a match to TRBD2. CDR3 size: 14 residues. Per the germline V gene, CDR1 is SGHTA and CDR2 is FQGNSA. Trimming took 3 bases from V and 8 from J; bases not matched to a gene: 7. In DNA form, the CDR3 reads TGTGCCAGCAGCTTCATCGGGGGGATCGATGAGCAGTTCTTC. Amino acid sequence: CASSFIGGIDEQFF.

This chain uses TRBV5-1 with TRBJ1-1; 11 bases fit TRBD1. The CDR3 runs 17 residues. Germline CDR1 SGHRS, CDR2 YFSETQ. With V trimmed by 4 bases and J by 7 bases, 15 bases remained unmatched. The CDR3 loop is CASSGGQGAHGAGEAFF. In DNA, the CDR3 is TGCGCCAGCAGCGGTGGACAGGGGGCGCATGGGGCAGGTGAAGCTTTCTTT.